This T cell receptor beta chain was recovered during a study of shared clonotypes between healthy human individuals. Across the study: Those who served as donors were a couple of women and three men between the ages of 18 and 49.

All donors qualified as healthy HIV-negative adults and had experienced no recent acute infections or vaccinations. The ends lost 5 bases at V and 3 bases at J; junction bases unmatched: 13. Germline V gene lookup returns CDR1 SGHTS and CDR2 YDEGEE. CDR3 length equals 17 residues. The assay was immunoSEQ multiplex PCR, and TCRdb's table has in-frame clones only and misses some. The sample shows about 1.5 million clones, approximately 98% of them seen only once. The specimen sequenced was naive CD4+ T cells sorted from blood. The subset is: CD45RA+ positively selected. This sequence joins TRBV5-8 and TRBJ2-7, with TRBD2 matching 11 bases. The clonotype was recovered from a man aged 25-45 years in good health. The CDR3: CASSFSARTSGFYEQYF. The CDR3 nucleotides are TGTGCCAGCAGTTTCTCGGCCCGGACTAGCGGGTTCTACGAGCAGTACTTC.